The 12 T cell receptor beta chains given below trace back to one sample, sequenced in a study of radiotherapy plus CTLA-4 blockade in lung cancer. Generated by immunoSEQ multiplex PCR, the TCRdb table keeps only in-frame clones and is missing some. The table includes tens of thousands of clones, approximately 80% detected once. The sequencing used peripheral blood, collected from a patient treated with radiotherapy plus ipilimumab. Receptors originate from a human donor with non-small cell lung cancer that progressed on radiotherapy plus ipilimumab.

The chain recombines TRBV5-8 with TRBJ2-7; D perhaps matches TRBD2 (6 bases). Deletions cut 4 bases from V and 4 bases from J, with 18 bases between. CDR3 size: 15 residues. Germline V gene lookup returns CDR1 SGHTS and CDR2 YDEGEE. This CDR3 is CASSPLGAGGYEQYV. For the CDR3, the DNA is TGTGCCAGCAGCCCCCTCGGGGCCGGGGGATACGAGCAGTACGTC.

This clone was recorded a few times. The chain joins TRBV29-1 to TRBJ2-1; 10 bases are shared with TRBD1. The length of the CDR3 is 14 residues. V shed 4 bases, J shed 9 bases, and the junction held 9 bases outside the gene matches. Per the germline V gene, CDR1 is SQVTM and CDR2 is ANQGSEA. This CDR3 reads CSVVPGQGLGEQFF. CDR3 DNA sequence: TGCAGCGTTGTCCCGGGACAGGGGCTCGGTGAGCAGTTCTTC.

The chain carries TRBV13 and TRBJ1-1, with D perhaps matching TRBD1 (6 bases). Per germline, CDR1 PRHDT and CDR2 FYEKMQ (reference sequence). V gave up 2 bases and J gave up 1 base, with 11 bases separating them. CDR3 length equals 15 residues. The CDR3 sequence: CASSLTLGQNTEAFF. The CDR3, as DNA: TGTGCCAGCAGCTTAACCCTGGGACAGAACACTGAAGCTTTCTTT.

This clone came up a few times. V usage is TRBV27 and J usage is TRBJ2-2; 7 nucleotides agree with TRBD1. The V gene's germline CDR1 is MNHEY and CDR2 SMNVEV (reference sequence). CDR3 length: 14 residues. V was clipped by 2 bases and J by 6 bases; unmatched bases: 3. The CDR3 DNA follows: TGTGCCAGCAGTTTAAGGCAGGGGGCCGGGGAGCTGTTTTTT. It encodes CASSLRQGAGELFF.

The table lists this clone with a few counts. Other DNA sequences from this sample encode an identical CDR3 as well. The chain employs TRBV28 and TRBJ2-7; no reliable D call. This CDR3 region has 11 residues. Per germline, CDR1 MDHEN and CDR2 SYDVKM. The V end lost 6 bases, the J end lost 1 base, and 4 bases lay between the germline ends. The CDR3 nucleotides read TGTGCCAGCAGCGGTTCCTACGAGCAGTACTTC. It is translated as CASSGSYEQYF.

The rearrangement joins TRBV27 to TRBJ2-3; no reliable D call. The CDR3 runs to 14 residues. V was clipped by 2 bases and J by 4 bases, with 10 bases between them. The germline V gene encodes CDR1 MNHEY and CDR2 SMNVEV (reference sequence). CDR3 bases: TGTGCCAGCAGTTTACCTTCATCGGCAGATACGCAGTATTTT. Its protein product is CASSLPSSADTQYF.

In its sample, this clone was seen once. The chain is built from TRBV29-1 and TRBJ2-7; 7 bases are shared with TRBD1. The ends lost 7 bases at V and 4 bases at J; junction bases unmatched: 7. The CDR3 is 12 amino acids. The germline CDR1 and CDR2 sequences are SQVTM and ANQGSEA. CDR3 residues: CSGQGDGYEQYF. For the CDR3, the DNA is TGCAGCGGACAGGGAGATGGGTACGAGCAGTACTTC.

This sequence joins TRBV7-2 and TRBJ2-3, with 8 bases lining up with TRBD2. The CDR3 spans 14 residues. V lost 9 bases and J lost 7; bases outside the gene matches: 12. Germline V CDR1 and CDR2: SGHTA, FQGNSA. The CDR3 DNA reads TGTGCCAGGGATCCAGCGGGAGTGGAGTATACGCAGTATTTT. As protein: CARDPAGVEYTQYF.

V gene TRBV5-6 combines with J gene TRBJ2-1; 7 bases are a match to TRBD2. Germline loops: CDR1 SGHDT, CDR2 YYEEEE. V shed 2 bases, J shed 9 bases, and the junction held 11 bases outside the gene matches. The length of the CDR3 is 15 residues. The chain's CDR3 is CASSFIGTTGGEQFF. In nucleotides, the CDR3 is TGTGCCAGCAGCTTTATTGGGACTACCGGGGGTGAGCAGTTCTTC.

DNA for the CDR3: TGTGCCACCAGCAGAGAGGAGGGTAGGCAGGGGAGTGAAAAACTGTTTTTT. Protein product: CATSREEGRQGSEKLFF. The chain joins TRBV15 to TRBJ1-4; tentatively, D is TRBD1 (6 bases). CDR1 is LNHNV and CDR2 is YYDKDF in the germline V gene (reference sequence). The CDR3 length is 17 residues. Trimming pared 0 bases from V and 7 bases from J, leaving 18 bases between.

The chain joins TRBV6-6 to TRBJ1-5; no definite D call. V lost 2 bases and J lost 7, with 6 bases in between. The CDR3 totals 12 residues. Germline loops: CDR1 MNHNY, CDR2 SVGAGI (reference sequence). This CDR3 is CASSYQVQPQHF. DNA of the CDR3: TGTGCCAGCAGTTACCAAGTCCAGCCCCAGCATTTT.

The chain has TRBV5-1 and TRBJ2-1, with 15 positions matching TRBD2. CDR1 is SGHRS and CDR2 is YFSETQ in the germline V gene. The V segment lost 4 bases and the J segment 11 bases; nucleotides outside the gene matches: 4. The CDR3 contains 14 residues. CDR3 in amino acids: CASSGGLAGGKQFF. CDR3 coding DNA: TGCGCCAGCAGCGGGGGACTAGCGGGAGGAAAGCAGTTCTTC.